The 19 T cell receptor beta chains reported below all come from one sample, sequenced in a study of blood T cell repertoires in COVID-19 (dated by TCRdb to 2018 to 2021). Library preparation employed the immunoSEQ multiplex PCR assay. TCRdb took over this immuneACCESS table, retaining in-frame rearrangements with V and J assigned. Such tables are incomplete; in checked studies, under half of the missing clones stem from an unresolved V gene, and the remainder is unexplained. For this sample the table gives 110,000 or so clones, of which 85% to 90% were detected only once. Approximately 8% of the sample is in the top ten clones. Input material: peripheral blood. These receptors were collected from a man between 65 and 79 years old who had recovered from COVID-19.

The chain couples TRBV3-1 (or the pseudogene TRBV3-2) to TRBJ1-1; 7 nucleotides align to TRBD1. Germline V gene lookup returns CDR1 LGHDT and CDR2 YNNKEL (reference sequence). CDR3 length: 12 amino acids. With V trimmed by 2 bases and J by 10 bases, 4 bases remained unmatched. CDR3 coding DNA: TGTGCCAGCAGCCAACGACAGGGTAGAGCTTTCTTT. This translates into CASSQRQGRAFF.

This chain joins TRBV10-3 and TRBJ2-5, with 13 nucleotides matching TRBD2. J gave up 4 bases and V 3 bases, and 2 bases lay outside the gene matches. The CDR3 runs 15 residues. Germline-derived CDR1 and CDR2 are ENHRY and SYGVKD. CDR3 nucleotides: TGTGCCATCAGTGAATGGACTAGCGGGGGAGAGACCCAGTACTTC. Its translation: CAISEWTSGGETQYF.

V usage is TRBV5-1 and J usage is TRBJ2-7; a possible D gene is TRBD2 (5 bases). V lost 0 bases, J lost 3 bases, and 13 bases lay in between. Germline lookup yields CDR1 SGHRS and CDR2 YFSETQ. The CDR3 has 15 residues. This chain's CDR3 is CASSLASEGSYEQYF. CDR3 sequence (DNA): TGCGCCAGCAGCTTGGCTTCCGAGGGCAGCTACGAGCAGTACTTC. The full variable domain, rest sourced from reference TRBV5-1 and TRBJ2-7, is KAGVTQTPRYLIKTRGQQVTLSCSPISGHRSVSWYQQTPGQGLQFLFEYFSETQRNKGNFPGRFSGRQFSNSRSEMNVSTLELGDSALYLCASSLASEGSYEQYFGPGTRLTVT.

For this clone: Relative to the germline gene, one junction end is altered; a read error may explain this. The gene calls are TRBV7-3 and TRBJ1-6; D may be TRBD1 (5 bases). Germline lookup yields CDR1 SGHTA and CDR2 FQGTGA. The CDR3 loop spans 15 amino acids. The CDR3 DNA follows: TGTGCCAGCAGATTAAACACAGGATCTAATTCACCCCTCCACTTT. This translates into CASRLNTGSNSPLHF.

The CDR3 is CSASNEGGVGAFF. CDR3 coding DNA: TGCAGTGCTAGTAATGAAGGCGGGGTCGGAGCTTTCTTT. The chain joins TRBV20-1 to TRBJ1-1; D is ambiguous. The CDR3 extends over 13 amino acids. Germline-derived CDR1 and CDR2 are DFQATT and SNEGSKA (reference sequence). V was pared by 3 bases and J by 10 bases, with 18 bases between.

The V and J genes are TRBV10-3 and TRBJ1-1; D not resolved. This CDR3 region has 14 residues. Trimming cost V 8 bases and J 1 base, with 14 bases left between them. Germline V gene lookup returns CDR1 ENHRY and CDR2 SYGVKD. CDR3 protein: CAIGSRVSNTEAFF. DNA of the CDR3: TGTGCCATCGGGTCACGGGTTTCGAACACTGAAGCTTTCTTT.

The J gene is TRBJ1-1, the V gene TRBV11-3, with TRBD1 as a possible D gene (5 bases). Trimming cost V 5 bases and J 1 base, with 8 bases left between them. There are 13 residues in the CDR3. Per the germline V gene, CDR1 is SGHNT and CDR2 is YENEEA. The CDR3 loop is CASSEQENTEAFF. DNA of the CDR3: TGTGCCAGCAGCGAACAGGAGAACACTGAAGCTTTCTTT.

This chain joins TRBV28 and TRBJ2-7, with D possibly being TRBD2 (5 bases). The germline CDR1 and CDR2 sequences are MDHEN and SYDVKM. Trimming removed 10 bases from V and 2 bases from J, with 21 bases in between. The CDR3 runs 15 residues. CDR3 protein: CATTVSGNVAYEQYF. CDR3 DNA sequence: TGTGCCACCACGGTGTCCGGGAACGTTGCCTACGAGCAGTACTTC.

The genes are TRBV7-8 and TRBJ2-7; tentatively, D is TRBD2 (6 bases). Germline CDR1 is SGHVS and CDR2 is FQNEAQ. The CDR3 covers 16 residues. V lost 0 bases to trimming and J lost 3 bases, with 15 bases between them. In nucleotides, the CDR3 is TGTGCCAGCAGCTTAGCCCGGGAGAGGCTTATCTACGAGCAGTACTTC. Its protein product is CASSLARERLIYEQYF.

This clone is a singleton in its sample. The chain employs TRBV30 and TRBJ1-2, with a weak D call TRBD1 (5 bases). This CDR3 comprises 11 residues. The V gene's germline CDR1 is GTSNPN and CDR2 SVGIG (reference sequence). Trimming shortened V by 0 bases and J by 12 bases, and 11 bases separated the two germline ends. The CDR3 reads CAWSVGGRDTF. The CDR3 coding sequence is TGTGCCTGGAGTGTGGGGGGGAGAGACACCTTC.

The CDR3 region has the DNA TGCGCCAGCAGCCAATGGGGACAGGGGCTGGGCAATCAGCCCCAGCATTTT. This sequence encodes CASSQWGQGLGNQPQHF. This chain joins TRBV4-1 and TRBJ1-5; TRBD1 matches 10 bases. Germline V lookup: CDR1 MGHRA, CDR2 YSYEKL. The CDR3 length is 17 residues. V trimming: 2 bases; J trimming: 2 bases; junction bases outside the gene matches: 6.

The CDR3 coding sequence is TGTGCCAGCAGCGCCCTAGCGGGAGTTGGACAAGATACGCAGTATTTT. Translating it yields CASSALAGVGQDTQYF. The V call is TRBV9, the J call TRBJ2-3; 10 nucleotides agree with TRBD2. The CDR3 has 16 amino acids. With V trimmed by 3 bases and J by 5 bases, 9 bases remained unmatched. In germline, CDR1 is SGDLS, CDR2 YYNGEE.

J is TRBJ2-1 and V is TRBV7-9; 12 bases are a match to TRBD2. The CDR3 is made up of 16 amino acids. J lost 5 bases, V lost 1 base, and 3 bases had no gene match. Germline-derived CDR1 and CDR2 are SEHNR and FQNEAQ (reference sequence). CDR3 sequence (DNA): TGTGCCAGCAGCTTAGGTAGGACTAGCGGGAACAATGAGCAGTTCTTC. Translating it yields CASSLGRTSGNNEQFF.

The chain uses TRBV19 and TRBJ1-1; 8 bases fit TRBD1. Germline CDR1 LNHDA, CDR2 SQIVND (reference sequence). Trimming cost V 7 bases and J 4 bases; bases outside gene matches: 11. This CDR3 comprises 15 residues. DNA for the CDR3: TGTGCCAGTACCGAAGAGACAGGGGTTCCCACTGAAGCTTTCTTT. Its protein product is CASTEETGVPTEAFF.

This clone occurred once. This chain uses TRBV12-5 with TRBJ1-2; D is perhaps TRBD1 (6 bases). Germline loops: CDR1 LGHNT, CDR2 FRNRAP. V lost 7 bases to trimming and J lost 1 base, with 10 bases between them. The CDR3 runs 13 residues. The CDR3 sequence: CASAPDSNYGYTF. The DNA of the CDR3 is TGTGCTAGTGCCCCGGACAGTAACTATGGCTACACCTTC.

This clone appeared many times. A read error may produce the germline difference seen at one junction end. The gene calls are TRBV28 and TRBJ2-7; 15 nucleotides line up with TRBD2. CDR1 is MDHEN and CDR2 is SYDVKM in the germline V gene. This CDR3 contains 16 residues. CDR3 sequence: CASSLPHPGLAGGHLF. CDR3 sequence (DNA): TGTGCCAGCAGTTTACCACACCCGGGACTAGCGGGAGGCCACCTGTTC.

Note on this clone: Distinct nucleotide sequences in the sample also encode this CDR3. This chain joins TRBV19 and TRBJ2-5; maybe TRBD2 (5 bases). Germline assignment: CDR1 LNHDA and CDR2 SQIVND (reference sequence). V shed 2 bases and J shed 5 bases, with 6 bases lying between them. This CDR3 is 12 amino acids long. The DNA of the CDR3 is TGTGCCAGTAGTATACGAGGGGAGACCCAGTACTTC. This translates into CASSIRGETQYF.

This clone was seen a few times. The chain uses TRBV28 and TRBJ1-1; D call uncertain. The V end was cut by 8 bases, the J end by 3 bases, with 13 bases between. CDR1 and CDR2 from the germline V gene are MDHEN and SYDVKM. The length of the CDR3 is 13 residues. CDR3 in amino acids: CASPGRGDTEAFF. DNA of the CDR3: TGTGCCAGCCCCGGACGGGGAGACACTGAAGCTTTCTTT.

This clone was seen more than once but under ten times. The rearrangement uses TRBV5-1 and TRBJ1-4; D is possibly TRBD1 (5 bases). The germline V and J ends were trimmed by 2 bases and 4 bases, with 9 bases remaining between them. The CDR3 is made up of 14 amino acids. CDR1 and CDR2 (germline): SGHRS, YFSETQ. CDR3 protein: CASSFAGINEKLFF. The CDR3 region has the DNA TGCGCCAGCAGCTTTGCAGGGATTAATGAAAAACTGTTTTTT.